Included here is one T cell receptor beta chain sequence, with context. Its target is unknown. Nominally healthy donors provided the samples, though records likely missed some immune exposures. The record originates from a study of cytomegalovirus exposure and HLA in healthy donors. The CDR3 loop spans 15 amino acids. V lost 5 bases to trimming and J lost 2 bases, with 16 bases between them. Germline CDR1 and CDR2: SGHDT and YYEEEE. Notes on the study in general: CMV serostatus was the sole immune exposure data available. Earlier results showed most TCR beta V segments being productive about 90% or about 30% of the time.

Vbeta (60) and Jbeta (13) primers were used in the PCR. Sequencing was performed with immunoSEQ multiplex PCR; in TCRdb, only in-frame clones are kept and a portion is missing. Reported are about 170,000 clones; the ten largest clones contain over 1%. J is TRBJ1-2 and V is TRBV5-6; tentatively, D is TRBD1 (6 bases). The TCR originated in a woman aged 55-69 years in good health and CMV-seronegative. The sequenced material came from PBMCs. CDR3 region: CASRRIDRTNYGYTF. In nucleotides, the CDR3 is TGTGCCAGCAGACGAATTGACAGGACAAACTATGGCTACACCTTC.